Listed below are T cell receptor beta chains from one sample, sequenced in a study of blood T cell repertoires in COVID-19. The data were produced by immunoSEQ multiplex PCR, yet TCRdb's version contains in-frame clones alone and is incomplete. Of fewer than 35,000 clones in the sample, approximately 90% were seen once. The sequenced material came from peripheral blood. The source is a man aged 50-60 years with active or convalescent COVID-19. The CDR3 runs from the conserved cysteine through the conserved F or W. The D gene is left open where the match is weak. A clone size is listed for some rows: how often the clone was seen (once, few, many), or a class if it is expanded.

few	TRBV3-1/TRBV3-2	.	TRBJ2-7	CASSSDSDSFPYEQYF	TGTGCCAGCAGCTCGGACTCCGACTCGTTTCCTTACGAGCAGTACTTC
.	TRBV11-2	.	TRBJ2-7	CASSPSRTAYEQYF	TGTGCCAGCAGCCCTAGTAGGACAGCCTACGAGCAGTACTTC
.	TRBV10-2	.	TRBJ2-4	CASKFSGAKNIQYF	TGCGCCAGCAAATTTAGCGGAGCCAAAAACATTCAGTACTTC
.	TRBV6-5	.	TRBJ2-7	CASSYSILVEDSTF	TGTGCCAGCAGTTACTCGATCTTAGTTGAGGACTCAACCTTC
.	TRBV28	TRBD1	TRBJ2-5	CASSPRQGATETQYF	TGTGCCAGCAGTCCTCGACAGGGCGCAACGGAGACCCAGTACTTC
.	TRBV30	TRBD1	TRBJ2-1	CAWTRGGTGRDEQFF	TGTGCCTGGACCCGCGGCGGGACAGGGAGGGATGAGCAGTTCTTC
.	TRBV5-4	.	TRBJ1-4	CASSQKRGENEKLFF	TGTGCCAGCAGTCAGAAGCGGGGGGAGAATGAAAAACTGTTTTTT
.	TRBV19	TRBD1	TRBJ2-7	CASSIGQGAEQYF	TGTGCCAGTAGTATAGGACAGGGGGCCGAGCAGTACTTC
once	TRBV12-3/TRBV12-4	.	TRBJ2-5	CASGGETQYF	TGTGCCAGCGGAGGAGAGACCCAGTACTTC
.	TRBV19	TRBD1	TRBJ1-5	CASSIGGQGFGQPQHF	TGTGCCAGTAGTATAGGCGGACAGGGTTTTGGTCAGCCCCAGCATTTT
.	TRBV5-5	TRBD1	TRBJ2-5	CASSLAGDRVQETQYF	TGTGCCAGCAGCTTGGCCGGGGACAGGGTACAAGAGACCCAGTACTTC
.	TRBV6-6	TRBD2	TRBJ2-7	CASSYSAGGPYEQYF	TGTGCCAGCAGTTACTCGGCGGGAGGGCCCTACGAGCAGTACTTC
.	TRBV15	.	TRBJ1-1	CATSRDLGSEAEAFF	TGTGCCACCAGCAGAGATTTAGGGAGCGAGGCTGAAGCTTTCTTT
once	TRBV5-1	.	TRBJ1-4	CASSGGGANEKLFF	TGCGCCAGCAGCGGAGGGGGGGCGAATGAAAAACTGTTTTTT
.	TRBV28	.	TRBJ2-5	CASSLLQETQYF	TGTGCCAGCAGCCTACTGCAAGAGACCCAGTACTTC
.	TRBV6-5	.	TRBJ1-2	CASSRDSANYGYTF	TGTGCCAGCAGTCGCGACAGCGCTAACTATGGCTACACCTTC
.	TRBV13	TRBD1	TRBJ1-5	CASSRRDRGNQPQHF	TGTGCCAGCAGCCGAAGGGACAGGGGGAATCAGCCCCAGCATTTT
once	TRBV28	TRBD1	TRBJ2-1	CASGTGESEQFF	TGTGCCAGCGGGACAGGGGAGAGTGAGCAGTTCTTC
.	TRBV5-5	.	TRBJ1-1	CASSPTGTYMNTEAFF	TGTGCCAGCAGCCCCACGGGAACTTACATGAACACTGAAGCTTTCTTT
.	TRBV4-3	.	TRBJ2-2	CASSQFQGSGELFF	TGCGCCAGCAGCCAATTCCAGGGAAGCGGGGAGCTGTTTTTT
.	TRBV19	TRBD1	TRBJ2-1	CAIGQGYNEQFF	TGTGCAATCGGACAGGGCTACAATGAGCAGTTCTTC
.	TRBV25-1	.	TRBJ1-2	CASSVRGPLNYGYTF	TGTGCCAGCAGTGTACGGGGTCCCCTTAACTATGGCTACACCTTC
.	TRBV18	TRBD2	TRBJ2-1	CASSPGASGNNEQFF	TGTGCCAGCTCACCCGGGGCTAGCGGTAACAATGAGCAGTTCTTC
.	TRBV5-1	.	TRBJ2-7	CASSLNSHEQYF	TGCGCCAGCAGCCTAAACAGCCACGAGCAGTACTTC
.	TRBV7-2	TRBD1	TRBJ1-4	CASSPPGGRSEKLFF	TGTGCCAGCAGCCCTCCAGGGGGCAGGAGTGAAAAACTGTTTTTT
.	TRBV28	.	TRBJ2-7	CASSLPGSYEQYF	TGTGCCAGCAGTTTACCCGGCTCCTACGAGCAGTACTTC
.	TRBV11-2	.	TRBJ2-5	CASSLVVGGETQYF	TGTGCCAGCAGCTTAGTAGTGGGGGGAGAGACCCAGTACTTC
.	TRBV6-6	.	TRBJ1-2	CASSYSGGDYYGYTF	TGTGCCAGCAGTTACTCGGGAGGGGACTACTATGGCTACACCTTC
.	TRBV6-2/TRBV6-3	TRBD1	TRBJ2-3	CASSYAVTRGNTQYF	TGTGCCAGCAGTTACGCAGTTACCAGGGGGAATACGCAGTATTTT
.	TRBV5-1	TRBD1	TRBJ1-3	CASSLETGAGNTIYF	TGCGCCAGCAGCTTGGAGACAGGGGCGGGAAACACCATATATTTT